This TCR beta chain stems from a study of T cell responses to AZD1222 COVID-19 vaccine. Measured with immunoSEQ multiplex PCR; TCRdb has only the in-frame clones, and not every one. The sample holds around 200,000 clones, 85% to 95% seen once. The CDR3 is 16 amino acids. Per the germline V gene, CDR1 is LNHDA and CDR2 is SQIVND (reference sequence). V was pared by 4 bases and J by 3 bases, with 6 bases of the junction left unmatched. Sample: peripheral blood, taken 28 days after the second AZD1222 dose. The rearrangement links TRBV19 to TRBJ2-7; 13 nucleotides match TRBD2. The TCR sequence derives from an adult who received the AZD1222 COVID-19 vaccine. DNA of the CDR3: TGTGCCAGTAGTACCGGGGGACTAGCGGGACTCTACGAGCAGTACTTC. Residues: CASSTGGLAGLYEQYF.